The source of this TCR beta chain is a study of shared clonotypes between healthy human individuals. In the original processing: Filtering differed because ImmunoSEQ produced junction-only sequences that carried no quality scores. This table comes from immunoSEQ multiplex PCR, and its TCRdb copy is limited to in-frame clones, with some not included. The V and J calls and clone size are taken from that table; D and trimming were inferred from the DNA. The sample lists 2 million to 2.5 million clones, roughly 92% occurring once. A word on this clone: Other DNA sequences from this sample encode an identical CDR3 as well.

Germline V gene lookup returns CDR1 MGHRA and CDR2 YSYEKL. The CDR3 consists of 16 residues. V shed 2 bases, J shed 7 bases, and the junction held 7 bases outside the gene matches. This clonotype originated in a man between 18 and 29 years old in good health. Some clones in this sample may be carry-over from other donors' samples. The V gene is TRBV4-1, the J gene TRBJ2-1; 11 nucleotides line up with TRBD2. Sequencing was performed on naive CD4+ T cells from PBMCs. Subset: CD45RA+ positively selected. This CDR3 reads CASSQPTSGRRNEQFF. The CDR3 DNA is TGCGCCAGCAGCCAACCAACTAGCGGGAGAAGGAATGAGCAGTTCTTC.